Listed here are 30 T cell receptor beta chains from one sample, sequenced in a study of cytomegalovirus exposure and HLA in healthy donors (dated by TCRdb to 2015 to 2018). The library was built by means of the immunoSEQ multiplex PCR assay. For the multiplex PCR, a mixture combining 60 forward primers for TCR Vbeta segments and 13 reverse primers for TCR Jbeta segments was used. Drawn from immuneACCESS, this table holds only the in-frame rearrangements with V and J called that TCRdb kept. Clones are partly lost; checked studies trace under half to an unresolved V gene and leave the rest unexplained. The sample yields fewer than 200,000 clones; 82% were counted once. Approximately 1.6% of the sample rests with the top ten. Input material: PBMCs. The receptors were sampled from a girl aged 10-17 years in good health and CMV-seropositive.

The V gene is TRBV7-3, the J gene TRBJ2-1; possibly TRBD1 for D (7 bases). The V and J ends lost 8 bases and 1 base respectively, with 15 bases between them. Germline V CDR1 and CDR2: SGHTA, FQGTGA. The CDR3 extends over 15 amino acids. The CDR3, as DNA: TGTGCCAGCCGTCGGGAGACAGGGTCCTACAATGAGCAGTTCTTC. This sequence encodes CASRRETGSYNEQFF. Together with reference TRBV7-3 and TRBJ2-1, the CDR3 gives the full variable domain: GAGVSQTPSNKVTEKGKYVELRCDPISGHTALYWYRQSLGQGPEFLIYFQGTGAADDSGLPNDRFFAVRPEGSVSTLKIQRTERGDSAVYLCASRRETGSYNEQFFGPGTRLTVL.

V usage is TRBV2 and J usage is TRBJ2-5; 8 bases map to TRBD2. CDR3 length equals 14 residues. CDR1 is SNHLY, CDR2 FYNNEI, per germline. The V and J ends lost 6 bases and 2 bases, in that order; junction bases with no gene match: 5. CDR3 DNA: TGTGCCAGCAGGAAGGGACTAGATCAAGAGACCCAGTACTTC. Protein sequence: CASRKGLDQETQYF.

The rearrangement uses TRBV4-1 and TRBJ2-1; 11 bases match TRBD2. This CDR3 region has 16 residues. Germline CDR1 MGHRA, CDR2 YSYEKL. Trimming at V came to 0 bases and at J to 9 bases, leaving 7 bases not matched to a gene. CDR3 loop: CASSQDNLAGGLEQFF. CDR3 nucleotide sequence: TGCGCCAGCAGCCAAGATAATCTAGCGGGAGGTCTTGAGCAGTTCTTC.

This rearrangement joins TRBV7-2 to TRBJ1-1, with D possibly TRBD1 on 6 matching bases. This CDR3 contains 12 residues. V dropped 2 bases and J dropped 8 bases, with 9 bases sitting between them. CDR1 is SGHTA, CDR2 FQGNSA, per germline. The CDR3 sequence is CASSLTGLEAFF. DNA for the CDR3: TGTGCCAGCAGCTTAACAGGGCTAGAAGCTTTCTTT.

The chain joins TRBV4-1 to TRBJ2-5, with TRBD2 matching 9 bases. The V and J ends lost 2 bases and 3 bases, in that order; junction bases with no gene match: 7. CDR3 length: 16 residues. Germline CDR1 is MGHRA and CDR2 is YSYEKL. CDR3 coding DNA: TGCGCCAGCAGCCAATATTCTAGCGGGGTAAAAGAGACCCAGTACTTC. This translates into CASSQYSSGVKETQYF.

Concerning this clone: The sample has other DNA sequences that encode this CDR3 too. This chain links TRBV28 with TRBJ2-7, with 10 bases aligning to TRBD1. The germline V gene has CDR1 MDHEN and CDR2 SYDVKM. The V segment lost 4 bases and the J segment 5 bases; nucleotides outside the gene matches: 5. CDR3 size: 14 residues. The CDR3 sequence is CASSSGQGDHEQYF. CDR3 DNA sequence: TGTGCCAGCAGTTCTGGACAGGGGGACCACGAGCAGTACTTC.

The chain has TRBV6-5 and TRBJ1-5; the match to TRBD1 covers 8 bases. Germline V gene sequence: CDR1 MNHEY, CDR2 SVGAGI. V shed 7 bases and J 7 bases; nucleotides not matched to a gene: 6. The CDR3 totals 13 residues. CDR3 region: CASIDRGGQPQHF. The CDR3, as DNA: TGTGCCAGCATCGACAGGGGCGGACAGCCCCAGCATTTT.

This clone has just a few counts. The gene calls are TRBV6-4 and TRBJ2-3; maybe TRBD2 (6 bases). CDR1 is MRHNA, CDR2 SNTAGT, per germline. V lost 5 bases to trimming and J lost 0 bases, with 6 bases between them. This CDR3 is built from 13 residues. CDR3 loop: CASSSGSTDTQYF. The CDR3 DNA follows: TGTGCCAGCAGTAGCGGGAGCACAGATACGCAGTATTTT.

V is TRBV7-9 and J is TRBJ2-2; D ambiguous. This CDR3 region has 12 residues. Looked up from germline, CDR1 is SEHNR and CDR2 is FQNEAQ (reference sequence). The ends were cut back, 11 bases at V and 6 bases at J, with 13 bases in the middle. The CDR3 DNA reads as TGTGCCGGTCTGCGGTTTGCCGGGGAGCTGTTTTTT. It is translated as CAGLRFAGELFF. Together with reference TRBV7-9 and TRBJ2-2, the CDR3 gives the full variable domain: DTGVSQNPRHKITKRGQNVTFRCDPISEHNRLYWYRQTLGQGPEFLTYFQNEAQLEKSRLLSDRFSAERPKGSFSTLEIQRTEQGDSAMYLCAGLRFAGELFFGEGSRLTVL.

J is TRBJ1-2 and V is TRBV4-1; a possible D gene is TRBD1 (5 bases). Germline V gene data show CDR1 as MGHRA and CDR2 as YSYEKL. Trimming took off 1 base at V and 3 bases at J, with 12 bases between the two ends. The CDR3 runs to 15 residues. CDR3 sequence: CASSQVGQTDYGYTF. The CDR3 nucleotides are TGCGCCAGCAGCCAAGTGGGGCAGACCGACTATGGCTACACCTTC.

CDR3 protein: CASSQIRSQETQYF. In DNA, the CDR3 is TGTGCCAGCAGCCAGATCCGAAGTCAGGAGACCCAGTACTTC. The V and J genes are TRBV5-4 and TRBJ2-5; D gene uncertain. The CDR3 has 14 amino acids. With 4 bases removed from V and 5 bases from J, the gap between germline ends came to 15 bases. Germline V CDR1 and CDR2: SGHNT, YYREEE (reference sequence).

The chain uses TRBV28 and TRBJ2-6; D is undetermined. The CDR3 length is 16 residues. The V gene's germline CDR1 is MDHEN and CDR2 SYDVKM. V dropped 3 bases and J dropped 0 bases, with 9 bases sitting between them. The CDR3 DNA reads TGTGCCAGCAGTTTGGGCGTTCTCTCTGGGGCCAACGTCCTGACTTTC. This codes for CASSLGVLSGANVLTF.

This sequence joins TRBV7-8 and TRBJ1-2; TRBD1 is a possible D gene (5 bases). CDR3 length: 14 residues. V lost 5 bases and J lost 4, with 14 bases in between. Per the germline V gene, CDR1 is SGHVS and CDR2 is FQNEAQ. CDR3 sequence (DNA): TGTGCCAGCAGCCACGGGGGACGGACCTATGGCTACACCTTC. This translates into CASSHGGRTYGYTF. Variable domain in full (rest from reference TRBV7-8 and TRBJ1-2): GAGVSQSPRYKVAKRGQDVALRCDPISGHVSLFWYQQALGQGPEFLTYFQNEAQLDKSGLPSDRFFAERPEGSVSTLKIQRTQQEDSAVYLCASSHGGRTYGYTFGSGTRLTVV.

The chain combines TRBV29-1 with TRBJ2-5, with D possibly TRBD2 on 7 matching bases. CDR1 is SQVTM, CDR2 ANQGSEA, per germline. The CDR3 is 14 amino acids. The CDR3 sequence: CSHSPAGARETQYF. DNA of the CDR3: TGCAGTCATTCACCGGCGGGGGCGAGGGAGACCCAGTACTTC.

The J gene is TRBJ2-7, the V gene TRBV27; the match to TRBD2 covers 9 bases. The CDR3 runs to 16 residues. Germline values: CDR1 MNHEY, CDR2 SMNVEV (reference sequence). Trimming removed 5 bases from V and 6 bases from J; junction bases left unmatched: 14. CDR3 sequence reads: CASSLGGLAGYGEQYF. CDR3 bases: TGTGCCAGCAGTCTCGGGGGGCTAGCGGGATATGGCGAGCAGTACTTC.

The chain is built from TRBV18 and TRBJ2-1; 8 nucleotides align to TRBD2. The ends lost 0 bases at V and 3 bases at J; junction bases unmatched: 7. The CDR3 is 17 residues long. The germline V gene has CDR1 KGHSH and CDR2 LQKENI. The CDR3 region has the DNA TGTGCCAGCTCACCACCGTTGGCTAGCGGGCGCTACAATGAGCAGTTCTTC. It encodes CASSPPLASGRYNEQFF.

The chain is built from TRBV10-3 and TRBJ2-1; 9 bases are shared with TRBD2. The CDR3 extends over 15 amino acids. From germline, CDR1 is ENHRY and CDR2 SYGVKD. V was clipped by 3 bases and J by 4 bases; unmatched bases: 4. The CDR3 protein is CAISEVTSGYNEQFF. CDR3 in DNA: TGTGCCATCAGTGAAGTAACTAGCGGGTACAATGAGCAGTTCTTC.

The chain has TRBV28 and TRBJ2-3; maybe TRBD2 (6 bases). The CDR3 is 15 residues long. V dropped 7 bases and J dropped 2 bases, with 16 bases sitting between them. CDR1 and CDR2 from the germline V gene are MDHEN and SYDVKM. The CDR3 DNA sequence: TGTGCCAGCAATGGAGGCGGACTAAACACAGATACGCAGTATTTT. This encodes CASNGGGLNTDTQYF.

The rearrangement links TRBV11-1 to TRBJ1-3; no clear D. The germline V gene encodes CDR1 SGHAT and CDR2 FQDESV (reference sequence). This CDR3 comprises 17 residues. Trimming took 5 bases from V and 0 from J, leaving 17 bases between them. CDR3 residues: CASSQRPVGSSGNTIYF. In DNA form, the CDR3 reads TGTGCCAGCAGCCAACGGCCTGTGGGCAGCTCTGGAAACACCATATATTTT.

This clone is medium-sized (0.01 to 0.1%) by share. The rearrangement uses TRBV6-1 and TRBJ2-7, with 11 nucleotides matching TRBD2. The germline V gene has CDR1 MNHNS and CDR2 SASEGT. J lost 5 bases, V lost 1 base, and 7 bases had no gene match. The CDR3 covers 16 residues. The CDR3 here is CASSEGGSGRAHEQYF. CDR3 coding DNA: TGTGCCAGCAGTGAAGGAGGTAGCGGGAGGGCCCACGAGCAGTACTTC.

The V gene is TRBV7-2, the J gene TRBJ2-5, with D perhaps TRBD2 (6 bases). Germline V gene sequence: CDR1 SGHTA, CDR2 FQGNSA. V shed 1 base and J shed 5 bases, with 14 bases lying between them. The CDR3 is 15 amino acids. The CDR3 DNA reads as TGTGCCAGCAGCTTAGGGTCGGCGGGGTGGGAGACCCAGTACTTC. Encoded protein: CASSLGSAGWETQYF.

The chain uses TRBV5-1 and TRBJ1-2; D gene uncertain. This CDR3 is built from 13 residues. Germline V gene data show CDR1 as SGHRS and CDR2 as YFSETQ. The V end was cut by 5 bases, the J end by 0 bases, with 8 bases between. The DNA of the CDR3 is TGCGCCAGCAGACCCGACACTAACTATGGCTACACCTTC. Encoded protein: CASRPDTNYGYTF.

The V call is TRBV7-3, the J call TRBJ2-5; TRBD1 might be the D (6 bases). The assigned J gene may be wrong: the sequence end matches TRBJ2-7 better. The germline CDR1 and CDR2 sequences are SGHTA and FQGTGA. The CDR3 has 15 residues. CDR3 coding DNA: TGTGCCAGCAGCTCCAACCGGGACAACACCTACGAGCAGTACTTC. Amino acids: CASSSNRDNTYEQYF.

J is TRBJ1-1 and V is TRBV15, with 11 bases aligning to TRBD1. V lost 3 bases and J lost 5; bases outside the gene matches: 2. The CDR3 loop spans 14 amino acids. Germline V CDR1 and CDR2: LNHNV, YYDKDF (reference sequence). The CDR3 region is CATSRGQGETEAFF. The CDR3 DNA follows: TGTGCCACCAGCAGGGGACAGGGGGAAACTGAAGCTTTCTTT.

The rearrangement uses TRBV2 and TRBJ2-2, with 10 bases aligning to TRBD2. This CDR3 is built from 15 residues. V dropped 8 bases and J dropped 6; count of bases not matched to a gene: 9. The V gene's germline CDR1 is SNHLY and CDR2 FYNNEI. In DNA, the CDR3 is TGTGCCAGCCATCCCGGGACTAGCGTTCCCGGGGAGCTGTTTTTT. As protein: CASHPGTSVPGELFF.

This clone was picked up a small number of times. The genes are TRBV11-2 and TRBJ2-1; D possibly corresponds to TRBD2 (5 bases). V dropped 8 bases and J dropped 0 bases, with 20 bases sitting between them. The CDR3 runs 17 residues. The germline gives CDR1 SGHAT, CDR2 FQNNGV. Here the CDR3 reads CASRIGLLPGSYNEQFF. The CDR3, as DNA: TGTGCCAGCCGGATCGGACTCCTCCCCGGCTCCTACAATGAGCAGTTCTTC.

V and J are TRBV5-1 and TRBJ2-3; D not certain. V lost 3 bases and J lost 2, with 7 bases in between. The CDR3 runs 13 residues. Looked up from germline, CDR1 is SGHRS and CDR2 is YFSETQ. The CDR3 spells CASSSVPTDTQYF. CDR3 sequence (DNA): TGCGCCAGCAGCTCGGTCCCCACAGATACGCAGTATTTT.

The DNA for the CDR3 is TGTGCCAGCACCCCCACAGGGTTTAATTCACCCCTCCACTTT. It is translated as CASTPTGFNSPLHF. The chain is built from TRBV28 and TRBJ1-6; maybe TRBD1 (6 bases). V was cut by 7 bases and J by 6 bases, with 13 bases left in between. The CDR3 length is 14 residues. Germline CDR1 MDHEN, CDR2 SYDVKM.

CDR3 in amino acids: CARKERNQYNEQFF. The CDR3 bases are TGCGCCAGAAAAGAGCGAAACCAATACAATGAGCAGTTCTTC. The rearrangement links TRBV4-1 to TRBJ2-1; the D is unclear. Trimming left V 9 bases short and J 4 bases short, with 16 bases between. Germline V CDR1 and CDR2: MGHRA, YSYEKL. There are 14 residues in the CDR3.

CDR3: CASSAGRAGETQYF. Written as DNA, the CDR3 is TGTGCCAGCAGCGCGGGCAGGGCAGGAGAGACCCAGTACTTC. The chain couples TRBV9 to TRBJ2-5, with a weak D call TRBD1 (5 bases). Trimming removed 3 bases at V and 4 bases at J, with 13 bases between. Germline loops: CDR1 SGDLS, CDR2 YYNGEE. The CDR3 totals 14 residues. Complete variable domain (other parts from reference TRBV9 and TRBJ2-5): DSGVTQTPKHLITATGQRVTLRCSPRSGDLSVYWYQQSLDQGLQFLIQYYNGEERAKGNILERFSAQQFPDLHSELNLSSLELGDSALYFCASSAGRAGETQYFGPGTRLLVL.